This TCR beta chain was identified in a study of shared clonotypes between healthy human individuals. The method was immunoSEQ multiplex PCR; TCRdb's version includes in-frame clones alone and lacks a portion of them. The repertoire has about 1.1 million clones, 70% to 85% of them found once; the top ten carry about 0.89%. Study outcomes and limitations: The low donor count limited represented genetic and exposure-history diversity.

The CDR3 spans 8 residues. Trimming removed 11 bases from V and 5 bases from J, with 4 bases in between. The V gene's germline CDR1 is MGHDK and CDR2 SYGVNS. To note about this clone: No antigen is known for it.

The rearrangement joins TRBV25-1 to TRBJ2-7; D remains unclear. The material sequenced was memory CD4+ T cells from PBMCs. Specified subset: CD45RA-negative fraction. This TCR was sampled from a man younger than 30 in good health. Some clones in this sample may be carry-over from other donors' samples. The CDR3, as DNA: TGTGCCTCTGACGAGCAGTACTTC. Translating gives CASDEQYF.